The next 2 T cell receptor beta chains were all read from a single sample in a study of blood T cells in healthy people across ages. The use of a sample-barcoded 5' primer and a J-beta primer mix characterized a second PCR of roughly 7 to 11 cycles. TCRdb re-analysed the 5' RACE reads in MiXCR, keeping a single row per CDR3 protein. This sample yields 1.5 million to 2 million distinct CDR3 sequences, of which 49% are seen a single time; 2.1% belongs to the top ten. The sequenced sample was blood. The receptors come from a woman aged 40 to 50 in good health.

This clonotype was picked up many times. The rearrangement joins TRBV7-2 to TRBJ2-5; TRBD1 matches 9 bases. V lost 4 bases and J lost 5; bases outside the gene matches: 8. The germline V gene encodes CDR1 SGHTA and CDR2 FQGNSA. CDR3 length: 15 residues. The CDR3 sequence is CASSSNRGQGETQYF. The CDR3, as DNA: TGTGCCAGCAGCTCTAACAGGGGGCAGGGGGAGACCCAGTACTTC.

This clonotype was seen only a few times. The rearrangement links TRBV20-1 to TRBJ2-5, with a weak D call TRBD2 (6 bases). The CDR3 is made up of 18 amino acids. Germline CDR1 reads DFQATT; CDR2 reads SNEGSKA (reference sequence). V lost 5 bases, J lost 2 bases, and 27 bases lay in between. The CDR3 coding sequence is TGCAGTGCTTCCCGCCGACTAGTTAAAACCCATATGCAAGAGACCCAGTACTTC. Its protein product is CSASRRLVKTHMQETQYF.